These 30 T cell receptor beta chains share one sample of origin, sequenced in a study of low-dose radiotherapy and immunotherapy resistance in tumors. With TRAV- and TRBV-specific primers, first-strand cDNA was made, covering the alpha and beta chains. Amplification, which lasted roughly 20 PCR cycles, used a constant-region primer and V-primer adapter to amplify TCRs. In TCRdb, the reads were re-called with MiXCR into one record per CDR3 protein. The sample has 65,000 to 90,000 distinct CDR3 sequences, about 20% seen once. The time point here: before trial treatment. Source: PBMCs, taken before treatment. The receptors were gathered from a male donor with prostate cancer.

A few counts support this clonotype. V usage is TRBV6-1 and J usage is TRBJ2-7, with D possibly matching TRBD1 (6 bases). CDR3 size: 11 residues. Trimming took off 8 bases at V and 2 bases at J, with 7 bases between the two ends. Germline loops: CDR1 MNHNS, CDR2 SASEGT. CDR3 residues: CASGQPYEQYF. As DNA, the CDR3 is TGTGCCAGCGGACAGCCCTACGAGCAGTACTTC.

The rearrangement uses TRBV10-1 and TRBJ2-3, with D uncertain. The CDR3 totals 13 residues. The V end lost 6 bases, the J end lost 9 bases, and 16 bases lay between the germline ends. Germline lookup yields CDR1 WNHNN and CDR2 SYGVQD (reference sequence). DNA of the CDR3: TGCGCCAGCAGCTCCGGTCCTAGGAGCACGCAGTATTTT. Protein: CASSSGPRSTQYF.

Many counts were recorded for this clonotype. V and J are TRBV3-1 and TRBJ2-2; 13 bases align to TRBD2. The V gene's germline CDR1 is LGHDT and CDR2 YNNKEL (reference sequence). V lost 7 bases, J lost 7 bases, and 6 bases stayed unmatched. This CDR3 region has 15 residues. This CDR3 is CASTGLAGVGGELFF. CDR3 in DNA: TGTGCCAGCACCGGACTAGCGGGAGTTGGCGGGGAGCTGTTTTTT.

Details on this clonotype: Because the CDR3's place on the DNA is in doubt, the DNA is left out and the CDR3 is given as listed by TCRdb. The chain recombines TRBV11-2 with TRBJ2-2; the table's D call, TRBD2, has no DNA check behind it. The length of the CDR3 is 22 amino acids, counting both ends. The V gene's germline CDR1 is SGHAT and CDR2 FQNNGV. CDR3 loop: CASSSSGRTLGTGELFFFFFFF.

This clonotype has ten or more counts. The gene calls are TRBV12-3 or TRBV12-4 and TRBJ2-7; 7 bases match TRBD2. There are 14 residues in the CDR3. J gave up 6 bases and V 4 bases, and 9 bases lay outside the gene matches. In nucleotides, the CDR3 is TGTGCCAGCAGTTATTCACGTTGGGAGGGCGAGCAGTACTTC. Translated, it gives CASSYSRWEGEQYF.

This clonotype was counted at least ten times. The CDR3 region has the DNA TGTGCCAGCAGTCTGACGATCTTAACCTACGAGCAGTACTTC. It encodes CASSLTILTYEQYF. V gene TRBV27 combines with J gene TRBJ2-7; D call uncertain. The CDR3 is 14 amino acids. Germline V gene data show CDR1 as MNHEY and CDR2 as SMNVEV (reference sequence). Trimming shortened V by 5 bases and J by 2 bases, and 13 bases separated the two germline ends.

This clonotype was detected many times. The chain uses TRBV6-2 or TRBV6-3 and TRBJ2-7; tentative D call: TRBD1 (6 bases). V was pared by 7 bases and J by 2 bases, with 15 bases between. The CDR3 covers 14 residues. The germline gives CDR1 MNHEY, CDR2 SVGEGT. This CDR3 reads CASTPTGPTYEQYF. The CDR3 region has the DNA TGTGCCAGCACCCCGACAGGTCCGACCTACGAGCAGTACTTC.

This clonotype was observed at least ten times. This chain joins TRBV4-2 and TRBJ2-5; 8 bases line up with TRBD2. CDR1 is LGHNA and CDR2 is YNFKEQ in the germline V gene. The CDR3 runs 15 residues. J gave up 5 bases and V 4 bases, and 9 bases lay outside the gene matches. The CDR3 DNA follows: TGTGCCAGCAGCCCTAGCGGGTCGGCCGGGGAGACCCAGTACTTC. Translating gives CASSPSGSAGETQYF.

This clonotype was found many times. This chain joins TRBV5-1 and TRBJ2-3; maybe TRBD1 (5 bases). The CDR3 extends over 15 amino acids. Trimming stripped 0 bases from V and 2 bases from J, with 10 bases between. Germline CDR1 reads SGHRS; CDR2 reads YFSETQ. The CDR3, as DNA: TGCGCCAGCAGCTTGGGGCAGGGCCTCACAGATACGCAGTATTTT. Protein product: CASSLGQGLTDTQYF.

This clonotype was seen at least ten times. V usage is TRBV3-1 and J usage is TRBJ2-7; 11 bases are shared with TRBD2. Trimming removed 8 bases from V and 2 bases from J; junction bases left unmatched: 5. This CDR3 is 14 amino acids long. Germline values: CDR1 LGHDT, CDR2 YNNKEL (reference sequence). The DNA for the CDR3 is TGTGCCAGCGGACTAGCGGGTGCTACCTACGAGCAGTACTTC. Translating it yields CASGLAGATYEQYF.

This clonotype was observed a handful of times. A read error is the likely source, as a far larger clone sits one nucleotide away. The V gene is TRBV2, the J gene TRBJ2-7; unclear D gene. The V end was cut by 11 bases, the J end by 7 bases, with 24 bases between. In germline, CDR1 is SNHLY, CDR2 FYNNEI. The CDR3 covers 14 residues. The CDR3 protein is CADRGRSSYNEQYF. In DNA form, the CDR3 reads TGTGCCGACCGAGGAAGAAGCTCCTACAATGAGCAGTACTTC.

CDR3 in amino acids: CASNYGTGARNEQFF. CDR3 coding DNA: TGTGCCAGCAACTACGGGACAGGGGCCCGCAATGAGCAGTTCTTC. The V gene is TRBV7-6, the J gene TRBJ2-1; 10 nucleotides agree with TRBD1. CDR3 length: 15 amino acids. From germline, CDR1 is SGHVS and CDR2 FNYEAQ. J lost 6 bases, V lost 7 bases, and 9 bases had no gene match. The complete variable domain, with remaining parts taken from reference TRBV7-6 and TRBJ2-1, reads GAGVSQSPRYKVTKRGQDVALRCDPISGHVSLYWYRQALGQGPEFLTYFNYEAQQDKSGLPNDRFSAERPEGSISTLTIQRTEQRDSAMYRCASNYGTGARNEQFFGPGTRLTVL.

Worth noting for this clonotype: At one end, the junction sequence differs from germline, possibly due to a read error. V and J are TRBV11-2 and TRBJ2-1; possible D gene TRBD2, 6 bases. Germline V gene data show CDR1 as SGHAT and CDR2 as FQNNGV. The CDR3 length is 14 residues. CDR3: CASCLEAGYGEQFF. DNA of the CDR3: TGTGCCAGCTGCTTAGAAGCGGGTTACGGTGAGCAGTTCTTC.

On this clonotype: A read error is possible here, since a much larger clone lies one base away. The CDR3 bases are TGTGCCTGGAGTGTCAAGCATGAGCAGTACTTC. Residues: CAWSVKHEQYF. The chain joins TRBV30 to TRBJ2-7, with no clear D. This CDR3 contains 11 residues. The germline V gene has CDR1 GTSNPN and CDR2 SVGIG (reference sequence). Between the trimmed V and J ends, which lost 0 bases and 7 bases, there was a span of 7 bases. The whole variable domain, filled in from reference TRBV30 and TRBJ2-7, reads SQTIHQWPATLVQPVGSPLSLECTVEGTSNPNLYWYRQAAGRGLQLLFYSVGIGQISSEVPQNLSASRPQDRQFILSSKKLLLSDSGFYLCAWSVKHEQYFGPGTRLTVT.

This sequence joins TRBV9 and TRBJ2-3, with TRBD2 matching over 10 bases. The CDR3 is 18 residues long. From germline, CDR1 is SGDLS and CDR2 YYNGEE. With 1 base clipped from V and 4 bases from J, the junction kept 12 bases outside the gene matches. Here the CDR3 reads CASSVSPRSGGTADTQYF. DNA for the CDR3: TGTGCCAGCAGCGTATCCCCCCGTAGCGGGGGGACGGCAGATACGCAGTATTTT.

To note about this clonotype: A far larger clone is one nucleotide away, so this likely arose from a read error. The chain carries TRBV5-1 and TRBJ2-3; D possibly uses TRBD1 or TRBD2 (7 bases each). The J call is uncertain, as TRBJ2-1 better fits the DNA end. This CDR3 has 14 residues. Per germline, CDR1 SGHRS and CDR2 YFSETQ. CDR3 nucleotides: TGCGCCAGCGGCGCAGGGGGGGGCGGGAATGAGCAGTTCTTC. Its protein is CASGAGGGGNEQFF.

This chain uses TRBV10-3 with TRBJ2-1; D tentatively fits TRBD1 or TRBD2 (5 bases each). The CDR3 covers 16 residues. V lost 0 bases and J lost 7, with 16 bases in between. Germline assignment: CDR1 ENHRY and CDR2 SYGVKD. Here the CDR3 reads CAISESGTRGGNEQFF. CDR3 DNA: TGTGCCATCAGTGAGTCCGGGACCCGGGGTGGGAATGAGCAGTTCTTC.

This clonotype was recorded at least ten times. The CDR3 coding sequence is TGTGCCAGCAGTCCAACCTCGGTCCTCTCGAATGAGCAGTTCTTC. It encodes CASSPTSVLSNEQFF. This rearrangement joins TRBV12-3 or TRBV12-4 to TRBJ2-1; D is unclear. V lost 5 bases, J lost 7 bases, and 18 bases lay in between. The CDR3 is 15 residues long.

In this sample, this clonotype turned up many times. This chain links TRBV11-2 with TRBJ2-3; D may be TRBD2 (6 bases). The CDR3 runs to 12 residues. The V and J ends lost 6 bases and 6 bases respectively, with 10 bases between them. Germline V gene lookup returns CDR1 SGHAT and CDR2 FQNNGV. CDR3 DNA sequence: TGTGCCAGCAGTCGCGCGGGGGATACGCAGTATTTT. This sequence encodes CASSRAGDTQYF.

This clonotype has ten or more counts. The gene calls are TRBV20-1 and TRBJ1-1; 9 bases are shared with TRBD1. Germline V gives CDR1 DFQATT, CDR2 SNEGSKA (reference sequence). V lost 3 bases to trimming and J lost 5 bases; unmatched junction nucleotides: 22. There are 19 residues in the CDR3. CDR3 nucleotides: TGCAGTGCTAGTCGTCAAATTCCCGGGACAGGGAGGGGATGGACTGAAGCTTTCTTT. Translated, it gives CSASRQIPGTGRGWTEAFF.

This clonotype was detected ten times or more. The genes are TRBV20-1 and TRBJ1-2, with a weak D call TRBD1 (5 bases). The CDR3 consists of 13 residues. The germline gives CDR1 DFQATT, CDR2 SNEGSKA (reference sequence). V dropped 6 bases and J dropped 8 bases, with 19 bases sitting between them. CDR3 loop: CSATAGRGGGYTF. CDR3 in DNA: TGCAGTGCCACCGCGGGACGGGGCGGAGGCTACACCTTC.

This clonotype was recorded many times. CDR3 bases: TGTGCCAGCAGCCAAGATGGGGGTGGGTTTGAGCAGTTCTTC. Protein: CASSQDGGGFEQFF. The chain is built from TRBV4-2 and TRBJ2-1; either TRBD1 or TRBD2 may supply D (5 bases each). Germline lookup yields CDR1 LGHNA and CDR2 YNFKEQ. This CDR3 contains 14 residues. Trimming removed 0 bases at V and 9 bases at J, with 12 bases between.

A few counts support this clonotype. This sequence is one base from a far larger clone and is likely a read error. This chain connects TRBV4-2 to TRBJ2-7; D may be TRBD2 (6 bases). This CDR3 region has 15 residues. Germline V gene lookup returns CDR1 LGHNA and CDR2 YNFKEQ. Trimming removed 4 bases at V and 7 bases at J, with 20 bases between. CDR3: CASSPMSGGNNEQYF. As DNA, the CDR3 is TGTGCCAGCAGCCCGATGTCGGGCGGGAACAATGAGCAGTACTTC.

This clonotype was detected only once. It is likely a read error: a sequence one base away is far more abundant. The chain couples TRBV4-2 to TRBJ2-1; 7 bases are shared with TRBD2. The CDR3 spans 14 residues. The V and J ends lost 1 base and 10 bases, in that order; junction bases with no gene match: 7. Per germline, CDR1 LGHNA and CDR2 YNFKEQ. The DNA for the CDR3 is TGTGCCAGCAGCCAAGTAGCGGGCACGAACGAGCAGTTCTTC. Amino acids: CASSQVAGTNEQFF.

Many counts were recorded for this clonotype. As DNA, the CDR3 is TGTGCCAGCAGTGAAGCCAGGGGATCGGTTGAGCAGTTCTTC. Residues: CASSEARGSVEQFF. The chain links TRBV2 to TRBJ2-1, with D perhaps matching TRBD1 (6 bases). Germline loops: CDR1 SNHLY, CDR2 FYNNEI. V was trimmed by 0 bases and J by 9 bases, leaving 12 bases between them. The CDR3 length is 14 residues.

As concerns this clonotype: No DNA is shown, since the ends of the CDR3 on it are uncertain; the CDR3 is the one TCRdb lists. The chain is built from TRBV4-1 and TRBJ1-4; TRBD1 is the table's D call and was not checked against the DNA. The length of the CDR3 is 18 amino acids, counting both ends. The germline gives CDR1 MGHRA, CDR2 YSYEKL. This CDR3 is CASSQPRAGQGRLKLFFF.

This clonotype was detected only a few times. CDR3 nucleotide sequence: TGTGCCAGCACGTCCGGACAGGGGTCAGATACGCAGTATTTT. Protein sequence: CASTSGQGSDTQYF. This chain joins TRBV5-8 and TRBJ2-3; 9 bases line up with TRBD1. The junction had 6 bases not matched to a gene; V was cut back by 6 bases and J by 4 bases. This CDR3 is 14 amino acids long. The V gene's germline CDR1 is SGHTS and CDR2 YDEGEE.

This clonotype was counted only a few times. The chain couples TRBV30 to TRBJ2-5; D possibly corresponds to TRBD2 (6 bases). This CDR3 has 15 amino acids. V was clipped by 4 bases and J by 6 bases, with 21 bases between them. The germline V gene encodes CDR1 GTSNPN and CDR2 SVGIG (reference sequence). The CDR3 is CAWIPIGREGKTQYF. CDR3 coding DNA: TGTGCCTGGATCCCGATAGGGCGGGAAGGAAAGACCCAGTACTTC.

This clonotype was recorded many times. The genes are TRBV18 and TRBJ1-2, with 7 positions matching TRBD1. This CDR3 region has 13 residues. Unmatched junction bases numbered 4, after V lost 4 bases and J lost 5 bases. In germline, CDR1 is KGHSH, CDR2 LQKENI. CDR3 region: CASSLDRDYGYTF. CDR3 DNA: TGTGCCAGCTCACTCGACAGGGATTATGGCTACACCTTC.

This clonotype was found many times. J is TRBJ2-2 and V is TRBV4-3; 7 nucleotides match TRBD1. CDR1 is LGHNA and CDR2 is YSLEER in the germline V gene. The CDR3 loop spans 16 amino acids. J lost 4 bases, V lost 3 bases, and 8 bases had no gene match. The CDR3 nucleotides are TGCGCCAGCAGCCAGGGTGACAGGGTTATCACCGGGGAGCTGTTTTTT. Translating gives CASSQGDRVITGELFF.